This T cell receptor (beta chain) was found in a study of shared clonotypes between healthy human individuals. This clone appeared a single time. Researchers divided each subset's genomic DNA evenly across several immunoSEQ plates. Assay used: immunoSEQ multiplex PCR; TCRdb lists only in-frame clones, some missing. The sample has 490,000 or so clones, about three quarters seen once. Trimming took 5 bases from V and 8 from J, leaving 15 bases between them. This CDR3 is 14 amino acids long. In germline, CDR1 is MNHEY, CDR2 SVGAGI. All participating donors were Caucasian adults from Nashville, Tennessee. This sequence was found in a woman aged 35 to 49 in good health. Some clones in this sample may be carry-over from other donors' samples. V and J are TRBV6-5 and TRBJ2-2, with D uncertain. Sequenced input: PBMCs. CDR3 amino acids: CASSKTPEAGELFF. CDR3 nucleotides: TGTGCCAGCAGTAAGACACCTGAGGCAGGGGAGCTGTTTTTT.